The 31 T cell receptor beta chains below all came from one sample that was sequenced in a study of STAT5B mutations in CD4+ large granular lymphocyte leukemia. Some clones are missing from TCRdb's copy, which holds only in-frame ones; the method was immunoSEQ multiplex PCR. The profile shows thousands of clones, roughly three quarters of them singletons. Sequencing input: PBMCs. The receptors were gathered from a woman aged 55-70 years with CD4+ T-cell large granular lymphocyte leukemia.

The rearrangement uses TRBV5-5 and TRBJ1-2; D is undetermined. This CDR3 has 15 amino acids. Germline V gene lookup returns CDR1 SGHKS and CDR2 YYEKEE (reference sequence). Trimming removed 4 bases at V and 4 bases at J, with 17 bases between. For the CDR3, the DNA is TGTGCCAGCAGCCCCCAAGTGGGTTTGCCCTATGGCTACACCTTC. Amino acids: CASSPQVGLPYGYTF. The variable domain in full, completed from reference TRBV5-5 and TRBJ1-2, reads DAGVTQSPTHLIKTRGQQVTLRCSPISGHKSVSWYQQVLGQGPQFIFQYYEKEERGRGNFPDRFSARQFPNYSSELNVNALLLGDSALYLCASSPQVGLPYGYTFGSGTRLTVV.

The genes are TRBV28 and TRBJ2-1, with D perhaps assigned TRBD1 or TRBD2 (6 bases each). The germline V gene has CDR1 MDHEN and CDR2 SYDVKM. V lost 7 bases to trimming and J lost 0 bases, with 10 bases between them. The CDR3 covers 14 residues. CDR3 region: CASMKGGSYNEQFF. The CDR3 coding sequence is TGTGCCAGCATGAAGGGGGGCTCCTACAATGAGCAGTTCTTC.

This clone has only a few counts. This chain connects TRBV14 to TRBJ1-4; TRBD1 is a possible D gene (6 bases). In germline, CDR1 is SGHDN, CDR2 FVKESK. There are 15 residues in the CDR3. V was pared by 0 bases and J by 10 bases, with 15 bases between. This CDR3 is CASSQDGGLKGKLFF. The CDR3 nucleotides are TGTGCCAGCAGCCAAGATGGGGGCCTTAAAGGAAAACTGTTTTTT.

The chain has TRBV30 and TRBJ2-3; a weak D match, TRBD2 (5 bases). Trimming shortened V by 5 bases and J by 1 base, and 13 bases separated the two germline ends. Germline V gene data show CDR1 as GTSNPN and CDR2 as SVGIG (reference sequence). This CDR3 contains 14 residues. The CDR3 is CAWVPGVGTDTQYF. CDR3 DNA: TGTGCCTGGGTCCCCGGGGTGGGCACAGATACGCAGTATTTT.

This clone was observed a handful of times. The rearrangement links TRBV4-3 to TRBJ2-5; D assignment may be TRBD1 or TRBD2 (5 bases each). The CDR3 has 13 residues. V was clipped by 4 bases and J by 6 bases, with 12 bases between them. Germline CDR1 is LGHNA and CDR2 is YSLEER. The CDR3 coding sequence is TGCGCCAGCAGCCCCCCCGGGACCCAGACCCAGTACTTC. Protein: CASSPPGTQTQYF.

A single count supports this clone. The junction departs from the called germline gene at one end, perhaps through a read error. V usage is TRBV29-1 and J usage is TRBJ2-3; a possible D gene is TRBD1 (6 bases). Germline V lookup: CDR1 SQVTM, CDR2 ANQGSEA. CDR3 size: 14 residues. CDR3 sequence reads: CGVVGTGRTDTQYF. In nucleotides, the CDR3 is TGCGGCGTTGTGGGAACAGGGCGCACAGATACGCAGTATTTT.

V is TRBV7-2 and J is TRBJ2-7, with 8 nucleotides matching TRBD2. V lost 3 bases and J lost 2; bases outside the gene matches: 6. Germline loops: CDR1 SGHTA, CDR2 FQGNSA. CDR3 size: 15 residues. The CDR3: CASSFERGITYEQYF. In DNA, the CDR3 is TGTGCCAGCAGCTTTGAGCGGGGGATTACCTACGAGCAGTACTTC. The whole variable domain, filled in from reference TRBV7-2 and TRBJ2-7, reads GAGVSQSPSNKVTEKGKDVELRCDPISGHTALYWYRQSLGQGLEFLIYFQGNSAPDKSGLPSDRFSAERTGGSVSTLTIQRTQQEDSAVYLCASSFERGITYEQYFGPGTRLTVT.

The chain recombines TRBV30 with TRBJ2-7, with D unclear. Trimming shortened V by 0 bases and J by 3 bases, and 12 bases separated the two germline ends. CDR1 and CDR2 (germline): GTSNPN, SVGIG (reference sequence). CDR3 length: 14 residues. CDR3 protein: CAWSVKVEVYEQYF. Written as DNA, the CDR3 is TGTGCCTGGAGTGTTAAGGTCGAGGTCTACGAGCAGTACTTC.

The rearrangement links TRBV19 to TRBJ2-1; D is unclear. Germline V gene data show CDR1 as LNHDA and CDR2 as SQIVND (reference sequence). The CDR3 runs to 14 residues. This CDR3 is CATQAFSSYNEQFF. The CDR3 nucleotides are TGTGCTACCCAGGCGTTCAGCTCCTACAATGAGCAGTTCTTC.

The chain combines TRBV5-1 with TRBJ1-1; TRBD1 matches at 7 bases. Trimming took 2 bases from V and 3 from J; bases not matched to a gene: 1. This CDR3 spans 13 amino acids. Germline assignment: CDR1 SGHRS and CDR2 YFSETQ. The CDR3 DNA reads as TGCGCCAGCAGCTTCCAGGGGGACACTGAAGCTTTCTTT. Translation gives CASSFQGDTEAFF.

The chain recombines TRBV4-3 with TRBJ2-1, with 9 bases identical to TRBD2. The junction had 10 bases not matched to a gene; V was cut back by 4 bases and J by 0 bases. Germline CDR1 reads LGHNA; CDR2 reads YSLEER. CDR3 length equals 18 residues. The CDR3 here is CASSLKNLAGSSYNEQFF. CDR3 coding DNA: TGCGCCAGCAGCCTCAAGAACCTAGCGGGGAGCTCCTACAATGAGCAGTTCTTC.

This sequence joins TRBV28 and TRBJ2-4; TRBD2 is a possible D gene (7 bases). Looked up from germline, CDR1 is MDHEN and CDR2 is SYDVKM. The CDR3 is 15 residues long. V lost 7 bases and J lost 6, with 19 bases in between. CDR3 loop: CASTAPGEGGNIQYF. In nucleotides, the CDR3 is TGTGCCAGCACCGCGCCGGGGGAGGGGGGAAACATTCAGTACTTC.

This clone turned up a few times. V is TRBV7-9 and J is TRBJ2-7; perhaps TRBD1 as D (6 bases). CDR3 length: 14 residues. CDR1 and CDR2 (germline): SEHNR, FQNEAQ (reference sequence). V shed 5 bases and J shed 0 bases, with 11 bases lying between them. CDR3 amino acids: CASSPPTGSYEQYF. The CDR3 bases are TGTGCCAGCAGCCCACCGACAGGCTCCTACGAGCAGTACTTC.

V usage is TRBV27 and J usage is TRBJ1-5, with D uncertain. Germline loops: CDR1 MNHEY, CDR2 SMNVEV (reference sequence). Trimming shortened V by 2 bases and J by 6 bases, and 20 bases separated the two germline ends. The CDR3 has 17 amino acids. In DNA form, the CDR3 reads TGTGCCAGCAGTTTAGGAGCCGGGTGGTCCCGGACTCAGCCCCAGCATTTT. This codes for CASSLGAGWSRTQPQHF.

The rearrangement links TRBV5-1 to TRBJ2-3; D not resolved. Deletions cut 0 bases from V and 0 bases from J, with 8 bases between. The length of the CDR3 is 15 residues. Germline assignment: CDR1 SGHRS and CDR2 YFSETQ. CDR3 coding DNA: TGCGCCAGCAGCTTGGGCAGTTCTAGCACAGATACGCAGTATTTT. Translating it yields CASSLGSSSTDTQYF. Drawing the rest from reference TRBV5-1 and TRBJ2-3, the complete variable domain is KAGVTQTPRYLIKTRGQQVTLSCSPISGHRSVSWYQQTPGQGLQFLFEYFSETQRNKGNFPGRFSGRQFSNSRSEMNVSTLELGDSALYLCASSLGSSSTDTQYFGPGTRLTVL.

The chain links TRBV4-3 to TRBJ2-1, with TRBD1 identical over 8 bases. This CDR3 has 15 residues. The germline gives CDR1 LGHNA, CDR2 YSLEER. V lost 0 bases, J lost 7 bases, and 5 bases stayed unmatched. This CDR3 is CASSQDTGGRNEQFF. In DNA, the CDR3 is TGCGCCAGCAGCCAAGATACAGGGGGGAGGAATGAGCAGTTCTTC.

V gene TRBV6-6 combines with J gene TRBJ2-7, with 13 bases matching TRBD2. Losses at the gene ends were 2 bases for V and 9 bases for J; bases not matched to a gene: 10. The germline V gene encodes CDR1 MNHNY and CDR2 SVGAGI (reference sequence). The CDR3 length is 16 residues. The CDR3 reads CASSYGGLAGIERQYF. As DNA, the CDR3 is TGTGCCAGCAGTTACGGGGGACTAGCGGGGATCGAGAGGCAGTACTTC.

This chain uses TRBV5-1 with TRBJ2-7; TRBD1 matches 12 bases. Trimming took 4 bases from V and 5 from J; bases not matched to a gene: 7. The CDR3 loop spans 15 amino acids. The germline CDR1 and CDR2 sequences are SGHRS and YFSETQ. Written as DNA, the CDR3 is TGCGCCAGCAGCCTCCGGGACAGGGGGCTCCACGAGCAGTACTTC. Translating it yields CASSLRDRGLHEQYF.

The chain couples TRBV11-3 to TRBJ2-3; D unclear. The germline V and J ends were trimmed by 4 bases and 5 bases, with 13 bases remaining between them. The CDR3 covers 14 residues. Germline V gene data show CDR1 as SGHNT and CDR2 as YENEEA. Written as DNA, the CDR3 is TGTGCCAGCAGCTCCCCCCTCGGTATAGATACGCAGTATTTT. It translates to CASSSPLGIDTQYF.

The chain has TRBV4-1 and TRBJ1-3, with 11 bases identical to TRBD1. The CDR3 is 19 residues long. Trimming removed 0 bases from V and 2 bases from J; junction bases left unmatched: 9. Germline assignment: CDR1 MGHRA and CDR2 YSYEKL. The CDR3 is CASSQDPQGQGGAGNTIYF. CDR3 nucleotides: TGCGCCAGCAGCCAAGATCCTCAGGGACAGGGGGGGGCTGGAAACACCATATATTTT.

This rearrangement joins TRBV4-1 to TRBJ2-7; a possible D gene is TRBD2 (6 bases). Germline lookup yields CDR1 MGHRA and CDR2 YSYEKL. This CDR3 region has 17 residues. With 4 bases removed from V and 5 bases from J, the gap between germline ends came to 24 bases. The DNA for the CDR3 is TGCGCCAGCAGCCCTAAACCAGGAGGAGGGAGTTTTGACGAGCAGTACTTC. Translated: CASSPKPGGGSFDEQYF.

This clone is a singleton in its sample. Since the CDR3 does not end with the conserved phenylalanine or tryptophan, this likely comes from a read error. Because the CDR3's place on the DNA is in doubt, the DNA is left out and the CDR3 is given as listed by TCRdb. This chain connects TRBV5-4 to TRBJ2-3; no check of the table's D call, TRBD2, against the DNA was made. Germline values: CDR1 SGHNT, CDR2 YYREEE (reference sequence). The CDR3 is 11 amino acids in total, end residues counted. The CDR3 loop reads CASSLGLRLAV.

The chain links TRBV28 to TRBJ2-7, with a possible D match to TRBD1 (5 bases). The germline CDR1 and CDR2 sequences are MDHEN and SYDVKM. CDR3 length: 14 amino acids. V dropped 6 bases and J dropped 9 bases, with 21 bases sitting between them. CDR3 nucleotide sequence: TGTGCCAGCAGCCTCTCCCAGGGCCTTGGGCGGCAGTACTTC. Translated: CASSLSQGLGRQYF.

This clone was observed a handful of times. The chain couples TRBV7-2 to TRBJ1-1; 7 bases agree with TRBD1. The germline CDR1 and CDR2 sequences are SGHTA and FQGNSA. J gave up 1 base and V 6 bases, and 5 bases lay outside the gene matches. The length of the CDR3 is 14 residues. CDR3 bases: TGTGCCAGCAGGACGGGACAGAGGAACACTGAAGCTTTCTTT. This gives the protein CASRTGQRNTEAFF.

The gene calls are TRBV7-8 and TRBJ1-5; a possible D gene is TRBD1 (6 bases). Trimming took off 0 bases at V and 5 bases at J, with 11 bases between the two ends. Germline V CDR1 and CDR2: SGHVS, FQNEAQ. The CDR3 has 15 residues. Here the CDR3 reads CASSLAGQGHQPQHF. The CDR3 coding sequence is TGTGCCAGCAGCTTAGCAGGGCAGGGGCATCAGCCCCAGCATTTT.

This sequence joins TRBV5-1 and TRBJ1-5; no definite D call. V was shortened by 1 base and J by 3 bases, with 5 bases between the two germline ends. This CDR3 comprises 13 residues. CDR1 is SGHRS, CDR2 YFSETQ, per germline. CDR3 loop: CASSLNDNQPQHF. As DNA, the CDR3 is TGCGCCAGCAGCTTGAACGACAATCAGCCCCAGCATTTT.

The V call is TRBV28, the J call TRBJ1-1; 7 bases match TRBD1. J was trimmed by 0 bases and V by 7 bases; bases with no gene match: 11. CDR3 size: 16 residues. Germline CDR1 is MDHEN and CDR2 is SYDVKM. The CDR3 protein is CASMAQRGLMNTEAFF. CDR3 coding DNA: TGTGCCAGCATGGCCCAAAGGGGGCTCATGAACACTGAAGCTTTCTTT.

The chain couples TRBV19 to TRBJ1-5, with TRBD1 matching over 9 bases. There are 17 residues in the CDR3. V dropped 6 bases and J dropped 0; count of bases not matched to a gene: 9. Germline values: CDR1 LNHDA, CDR2 SQIVND (reference sequence). The CDR3 sequence is CASRTGTGWDSNQPQHF. DNA of the CDR3: TGTGCCAGTAGAACCGGGACAGGGTGGGATAGCAATCAGCCCCAGCATTTT.

This chain joins TRBV7-2 and TRBJ2-2; TRBD1 might be the D (6 bases). Germline-derived CDR1 and CDR2 are SGHTA and FQGNSA. Deletions cut 6 bases from V and 7 bases from J, with 21 bases between. The CDR3 extends over 16 amino acids. Here the CDR3 reads CASRPNGGANVGELFF. The CDR3 DNA follows: TGTGCCAGCAGGCCAAATGGGGGCGCGAACGTCGGGGAGCTGTTTTTT. The entire variable domain, with the rest obtained from reference TRBV7-2 and TRBJ2-2, is as follows: GAGVSQSPSNKVTEKGKDVELRCDPISGHTALYWYRQSLGQGLEFLIYFQGNSAPDKSGLPSDRFSAERTGGSVSTLTIQRTQQEDSAVYLCASRPNGGANVGELFFGEGSRLTVL.

The CDR3 DNA is TGCGCCAGCAGCTTGGGGACTAGCAGGGAGACCCAGTACTTC. This encodes CASSLGTSRETQYF. This rearrangement joins TRBV5-1 to TRBJ2-5; 8 bases line up with TRBD2. The CDR3 has 14 residues. Germline CDR1 is SGHRS and CDR2 is YFSETQ. V was pared by 0 bases and J by 5 bases, with 3 bases of the junction left unmatched. Variable domain in full (rest from reference TRBV5-1 and TRBJ2-5): KAGVTQTPRYLIKTRGQQVTLSCSPISGHRSVSWYQQTPGQGLQFLFEYFSETQRNKGNFPGRFSGRQFSNSRSEMNVSTLELGDSALYLCASSLGTSRETQYFGPGTRLLVL.

This clone qualifies as medium-sized (0.01 to 0.1%). The chain recombines TRBV27 with TRBJ1-5, with D tentatively TRBD1 (6 bases). CDR1 and CDR2 (germline): MNHEY, SMNVEV (reference sequence). V shed 3 bases and J shed 6 bases, with 15 bases lying between them. The CDR3 contains 15 residues. The CDR3 protein is CASSFNRELGQPQHF. The DNA for the CDR3 is TGTGCCAGCAGTTTCAACAGGGAGTTAGGTCAGCCCCAGCATTTT.